This TCR beta chain was identified in a study of tumor and adjacent non-tumor tissue in lung cancer. Findings and caveats of the study: Top 100 clones took a larger repertoire share in normal lung. Significantly higher TCR diversity was found in tumor than normal lung.

As concerns this clonotype: Antigen: not known.

The template was RNA from unsorted bulk tissue. CDR3 size: 14 residues. V lost 8 bases to trimming and J lost 3 bases, with 14 bases between them. Germline values: CDR1 ENHRY, CDR2 SYGVKD. Three rounds of nested PCR, following a modified ARM-PCR protocol, produced the TCRbeta library. TCRdb processed the multiplex PCR reads anew with MiXCR; each CDR3 protein has one entry. The sample carries tens of thousands of distinct CDR3 sequences, about two thirds recorded once. The V and J genes are TRBV10-3 and TRBJ1-5; no clear D gene. This clonotype originated in a woman between 35 and 50 years old with non-small cell lung cancer. The sample was lung tumor tissue. Here the CDR3 DNA reads TGTGCCATCTTTGAGGGCGGCTTCAATCAGCCCCAGCATTTT. It translates to CAIFEGGFNQPQHF.